A selection of T cell receptor beta chains follows, all from one sample in a study of T cell repertoires in cytomegalovirus infection. In TCRdb, the reads were re-called with MiXCR into one record per CDR3 protein. The repertoire has 250,000 to 300,000 distinct CDR3 sequences, about 20% of them found once; the top ten carry under 25%. No antigen has been identified for these receptors. Sequences were derived from cultured PBMCs, sampled from culture after CMV antigen stimulation. These receptors all stem from a human donor in good health (CMV status not recorded). Some clones in this sample may be carry-over from other donors' samples. CDR3s include the opening cysteine and the closing phenylalanine or tryptophan. Each record gives: CDR3 length, V gene, J gene, clone size, D gene, CDR3 DNA, CDR3 protein. The D gene is left open where the match is weak. The listing skips clone size in some rows; elsewhere it reads once, few, many or a size class.

17,TRBV7-8,TRBJ2-5,few,TRBD2,TGTGCCAGCAGGACTAATAGGACTAGCGGGAGGCGGGAGACCCAGTACTTC,CASRTNRTSGRRETQYF
12,TRBV20-1,TRBJ2-3,few,-,TGCAGCGCTTCCCGAGCTGCGGATACGCAGTATTTT,CSASRAADTQYF
15,TRBV7-8,TRBJ2-5,many,TRBD2,TGTGCCAGCAGCTTGACTAGCGGGAGGGGAGAGACCCAGTACTTC,CASSLTSGRGETQYF
15,TRBV15,TRBJ1-3,many,-,TGTGCCACCAGCAGAGATCCTGGGGCTGGAAACACCATATATTTT,CATSRDPGAGNTIYF
15,TRBV6-1,TRBJ1-1,many,-,TGTGCCAGCAGTTCCGTGGGCGGGGGGAACACTGAAGCTTTCTTT,CASSSVGGGNTEAFF
12,TRBV7-9,TRBJ2-1,many,-,TGTGCCAGCAGGCCCGGGGTGAATGAGCAGTTCTTC,CASRPGVNEQFF
14,TRBV6-5,TRBJ1-1,-,-,TGTGCCAGCAGTTACTCGGCACATAGGGAGGGAGCTTTCTTT,CASSYSAHREGAFF
19,TRBV28,TRBJ1-5,-,TRBD1,TGTGCCAGCAGTTTGCTCACCCTGACAGGGAAGTATAGCAATCAGCCCCAGCATTTT,CASSLLTLTGKYSNQPQHF
18,TRBV19,TRBJ1-3,once,-,TGTGCCAGTAGTATAGATCCGAGACGGACAGCCTCTGGAAACACCATATATTTT,CASSIDPRRTASGNTIYF
14,TRBV7-6,TRBJ2-3,few,-,TGTGCCAGCAGCTTCCCCAGGGACACAGATACGCAGTATTTT,CASSFPRDTDTQYF
15,TRBV12-3/TRBV12-4,TRBJ2-1,-,-,TGTGCCAGCAGTCCTAGCGTCAACCTCGGCAATGAGCAGTTCTTC,CASSPSVNLGNEQFF
15,TRBV27,TRBJ2-1,-,-,TGTGCCAGCCGATCAAACCCGGGACGGAACAATGAGCAGTTCTTC,CASRSNPGRNNEQFF
12,TRBV6-6,TRBJ2-1,-,-,TGTGCCAGCAGTCAGGGATTCTATGAGCAGTTCTTC,CASSQGFYEQFF
14,TRBV7-4,TRBJ1-4,few,-,TGTGCCAGCAGCTTTCACAGACGAAATGAAAAACTGTTTTTT,CASSFHRRNEKLFF
16,TRBV28,TRBJ2-6,-,TRBD1,TGTGCCAGCAGTCTTCCAACAGGGGCTGGGGCCAACGTCCTGACTTTC,CASSLPTGAGANVLTF
14,TRBV30,TRBJ1-4,-,TRBD1,TGTGCCTGCTCCCAAAGAAGGGGGCAGGAAAAACTGTTTTTT,CACSQRRGQEKLFF
14,TRBV20-1,TRBJ2-1,-,TRBD2,TGCAGTGCTAGTAGAGGAGCGGGACCCAATGAGCAGTTCTTC,CSASRGAGPNEQFF
17,TRBV7-9,TRBJ2-6,few,TRBD1,TGTGCCAGCAGACCAAGCAGAAGGGGGCGTGGGGCCAACGTCCTGACTTTC,CASRPSRRGRGANVLTF
14,TRBV2,TRBJ2-3,few,-,TGTGCCAGCCGTACCGGGACTGCGACAGATACGCAGTATTTT,CASRTGTATDTQYF
15,TRBV4-3,TRBJ2-1,few,-,TGCGCCAGCAGCCAAGTTTGGACAAACTACAATGAGCAGTTCTTC,CASSQVWTNYNEQFF
11,TRBV7-8,TRBJ1-1,many,-,TGTGCCAGCAGCTTAGTATCTGAAGCTTTCTTT,CASSLVSEAFF
18,TRBV12-3/TRBV12-4,TRBJ1-4,-,-,TGTGCCAGCAGTGGCCCCGGAGGGCTGGGGAGTATTCATGAAAAACTGTTTTTT,CASSGPGGLGSIHEKLFF
14,TRBV10-3,TRBJ2-1,many,-,TGTGCCATTGGGGACCGGGACAACTACAATGAGCAGTTCTTC,CAIGDRDNYNEQFF
14,TRBV2,TRBJ1-1,-,TRBD1,TGTGCCAGCACCATGAGGGGGCAGGGAACTGAAGCTTTCTTT,CASTMRGQGTEAFF
16,TRBV7-2,TRBJ1-3,many,-,TGTGCCAGCAGCTTTAGCGGGACCCACTCTGGAAACACCATATATTTT,CASSFSGTHSGNTIYF
15,TRBV11-2,TRBJ1-2,-,TRBD1,TGTGCCAGCAGCTTATTTCCAGGGGGTGGCTATGGCTACACCTTC,CASSLFPGGGYGYTF
18,TRBV7-4,TRBJ2-1,-,TRBD2,TGTGCCAGCAGCTCCTCGCGGGGGACGTTTAGCTCCTACAATGAGCAGTTCTTC,CASSSSRGTFSSYNEQFF
13,TRBV6-5,TRBJ1-1,-,-,TGTGCCAGCAGTAAACAGTCGAGCACTGAAGCTTTCTTT,CASSKQSSTEAFF
14,TRBV19,TRBJ2-1,few,TRBD2,TGTGCCAGTAGTTGGGGCCAAGCGGGAAGTGAGCAGTTCTTC,CASSWGQAGSEQFF
15,TRBV11-2,TRBJ2-1,-,TRBD2,TGTGCCAGCAGCGCTCCCCGGACTAGTTTCGGTGAGCAGTTCTTC,CASSAPRTSFGEQFF
13,TRBV28,TRBJ2-5,-,-,TGTGCCAGCAGTTTCCCAGGGATTGAGACCCAGTACTTC,CASSFPGIETQYF
18,TRBV13,TRBJ2-6,many,TRBD2,TGTGCCAGCAGCCTAGGACTAGCGGGTCTGTCTGGGGCCAACGTCCTGACTTTC,CASSLGLAGLSGANVLTF
16,TRBV6-1,TRBJ1-4,-,-,TGTGCCAGCAGTGTCCCAGGGAGGGGAATCCATGAAAAACTGTTTTTT,CASSVPGRGIHEKLFF
16,TRBV6-6,TRBJ2-1,-,-,TGTGCCAGCAGTTACATAAGTCGCCAGGATTACAATGAGCAGTTCTTC,CASSYISRQDYNEQFF
15,TRBV30,TRBJ1-4,-,TRBD1,TGTGCCTGGAGCCATCCAGGGGGAACTAATGAAAAACTGTTTTTT,CAWSHPGGTNEKLFF
17,TRBV28,TRBJ1-1,-,-,TGTGCCAGCAGTTTATGGGGGGCAGGTTTTATGAACACTGAAGCTTTCTTT,CASSLWGAGFMNTEAFF
16,TRBV25-1,TRBJ2-1,few,TRBD2,TGTGCCAGCAGTGAACTCTCTAGCGGGAGGGACAATGAGCAGTTCTTC,CASSELSSGRDNEQFF
14,TRBV6-6,TRBJ2-1,-,TRBD2,TGTGCCAGCAGTGAATCGAGCGGGGGCAATGAGCAGTTCTTC,CASSESSGGNEQFF
18,TRBV2,TRBJ2-6,many,TRBD2,TGTGCCAGCAACTTGGGACTAGCGGGAGGCTCCGGGGCCAACGTCCTGACTTTC,CASNLGLAGGSGANVLTF
13,TRBV7-2,TRBJ2-3,-,TRBD1,TGTGCCAGCAGCTGGGACAGGGGCAATACGCAGTATTTT,CASSWDRGNTQYF
14,TRBV7-2,TRBJ2-2,many,-,TGTGCCAGCAGCGGGTTCGCGAACACCGGGGAGCTGTTTTTT,CASSGFANTGELFF
13,TRBV28,TRBJ2-7,few,-,TGTGCCAGCAGTTTGGGGGGCACCCCCGAGCAGTACTTC,CASSLGGTPEQYF
14,TRBV6-2/TRBV6-3,TRBJ2-3,-,TRBD2,TGTGCCAGCAGAGGGACTAGCGATTCTGATACGCAGTATTTT,CASRGTSDSDTQYF
14,TRBV3-1,TRBJ2-2,-,TRBD2,TGTGCCAGCAACCGGGGGGGGCCGACCGGGGAGCTGTTTTTT,CASNRGGPTGELFF
13,TRBV29-1,TRBJ1-1,-,-,TGCAGCGTTGAAGCAGGGATGAACACTGAAGCTTTCTTT,CSVEAGMNTEAFF
15,TRBV15,TRBJ2-1,-,TRBD2,TGTGCCACCAGCAGAGTAGCGGGAGAGTCCAATGAGCAGTTCTTC,CATSRVAGESNEQFF
12,TRBV27,TRBJ1-1,-,-,TGTGCCAGCAGGACCCTGAACACTGAAGCTTTCTTT,CASRTLNTEAFF
14,TRBV20-1,TRBJ2-5,-,-,TGCAGTGCTAGAGATCCAAGCTTCCGAGAGACCCAGTACTTC,CSARDPSFRETQYF
15,TRBV9,TRBJ2-5,many,-,TGTGCCAGCAGCGCCAGGGGAGGGTACCAAGAGACCCAGTACTTC,CASSARGGYQETQYF
16,TRBV4-3,TRBJ2-1,-,TRBD2,TGCGCCAGCAGCCAAGAATTGGCGGGAGGGTACAATGAGCAGTTCTTC,CASSQELAGGYNEQFF
13,TRBV20-1,TRBJ2-2,many,TRBD1,TGCAGCTTAGACAGGGTTCGCACCGGGGAGCTGTTTTTT,CSLDRVRTGELFF
14,TRBV11-2,TRBJ2-5,-,TRBD1,TGTGCCAGCAGCTTAAACAGGGGCCAAGAGACCCAGTACTTC,CASSLNRGQETQYF
19,TRBV4-3,TRBJ2-2,many,-,TGCGCCAGCAGCCAAGATCTCTTGAGGGTCGTGAGGAACACCGGGGAGCTGTTTTTT,CASSQDLLRVVRNTGELFF
19,TRBV11-3,TRBJ1-6,few,TRBD1,TGTGCCAGCAGCTTAGATCAAGGGGGCTCCTCGAGCTATAATTCACCCCTCCACTTT,CASSLDQGGSSSYNSPLHF
15,TRBV11-2,TRBJ2-3,-,TRBD2,TGTGCCAGCAGCATCGGGACTAGCAGCACAGATACGCAGTATTTT,CASSIGTSSTDTQYF